This T cell receptor (beta chain) derives from a study of control samples from healthy donors and cancer patients. The ends were cut back, 5 bases at V and 0 bases at J, with 10 bases in the middle. CDR3 length: 14 residues. Germline CDR1 reads LNHDA; CDR2 reads SQIVND (reference sequence). The method was immunoSEQ multiplex PCR; TCRdb's version includes in-frame clones alone and lacks a portion of them. Here the sample spans 100,000 to 150,000 clones, 89% being singletons. This clonotype was obtained from a middle-aged man in good health. The sample comprised blood. V and J are TRBV19 and TRBJ1-2; unclear D gene. This chain's CDR3 is CASSLASSNYGYTF. The CDR3, as DNA: TGTGCCAGTAGTCTGGCGAGCTCTAACTATGGCTACACCTTC.